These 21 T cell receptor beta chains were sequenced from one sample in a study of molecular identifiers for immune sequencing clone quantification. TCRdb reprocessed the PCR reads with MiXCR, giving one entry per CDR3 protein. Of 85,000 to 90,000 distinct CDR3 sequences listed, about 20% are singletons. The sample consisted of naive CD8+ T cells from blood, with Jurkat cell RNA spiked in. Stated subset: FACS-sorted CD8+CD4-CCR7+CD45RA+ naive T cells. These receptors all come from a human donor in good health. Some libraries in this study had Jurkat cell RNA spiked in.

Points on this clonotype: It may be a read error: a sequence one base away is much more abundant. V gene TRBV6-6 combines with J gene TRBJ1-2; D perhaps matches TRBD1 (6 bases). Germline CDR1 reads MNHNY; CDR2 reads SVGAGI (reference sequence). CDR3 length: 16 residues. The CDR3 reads CASSHSSGGANYGYTF. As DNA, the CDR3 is TGTGCCAGCAGTCACTCTAGCGGGGGCGCGAACTATGGCTACACCTTC.

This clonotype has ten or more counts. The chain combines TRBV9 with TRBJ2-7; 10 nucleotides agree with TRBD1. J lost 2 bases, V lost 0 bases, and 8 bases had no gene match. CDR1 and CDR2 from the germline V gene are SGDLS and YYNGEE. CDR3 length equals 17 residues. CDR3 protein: CASSVGGGDRGAYEQYF. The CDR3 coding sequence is TGTGCCAGCAGCGTAGGAGGGGGGGACAGGGGTGCCTACGAGCAGTACTTC.

CDR3 nucleotides: TGTGCCAGCAGCGTAGAGGGGGGGCGGGCAGATACGCAGTATTTT. Encoded protein: CASSVEGGRADTQYF. The chain is built from TRBV9 and TRBJ2-3, with a weak D call TRBD2 (7 bases). V was trimmed by 0 bases and J by 4 bases, leaving 12 bases between them. The CDR3 consists of 15 residues. CDR1 and CDR2 (germline): SGDLS, YYNGEE.

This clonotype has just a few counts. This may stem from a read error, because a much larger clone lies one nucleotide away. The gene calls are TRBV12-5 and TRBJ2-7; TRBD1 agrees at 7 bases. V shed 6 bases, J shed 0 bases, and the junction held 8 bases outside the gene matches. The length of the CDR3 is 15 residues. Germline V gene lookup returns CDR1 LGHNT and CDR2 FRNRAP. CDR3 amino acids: CASGPRDSCSYEQYF. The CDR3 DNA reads TGTGCTAGTGGCCCCCGGGACAGCTGCTCCTACGAGCAGTACTTC.

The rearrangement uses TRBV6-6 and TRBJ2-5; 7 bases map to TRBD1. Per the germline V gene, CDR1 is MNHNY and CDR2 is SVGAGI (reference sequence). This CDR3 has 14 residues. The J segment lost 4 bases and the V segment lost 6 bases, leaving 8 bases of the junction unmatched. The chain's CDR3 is CASSALTGLETQYF. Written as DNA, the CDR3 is TGTGCCAGCAGCGCCCTGACAGGGTTAGAGACCCAGTACTTC.

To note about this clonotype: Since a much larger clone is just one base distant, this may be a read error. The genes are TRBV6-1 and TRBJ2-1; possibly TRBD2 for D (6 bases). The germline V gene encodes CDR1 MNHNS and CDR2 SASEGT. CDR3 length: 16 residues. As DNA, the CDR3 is TGTGCCAGCGGTGAAGAAGTGAATCGGGGGTACAATGAGCAGTTCTTC. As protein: CASGEEVNRGYNEQFF.

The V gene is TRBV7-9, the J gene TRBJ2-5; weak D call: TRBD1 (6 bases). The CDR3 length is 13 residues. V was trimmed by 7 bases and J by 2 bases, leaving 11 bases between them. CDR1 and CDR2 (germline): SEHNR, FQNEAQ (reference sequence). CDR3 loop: CASNNRDQETQYF. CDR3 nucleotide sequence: TGTGCCAGCAACAACAGGGATCAAGAGACCCAGTACTTC.

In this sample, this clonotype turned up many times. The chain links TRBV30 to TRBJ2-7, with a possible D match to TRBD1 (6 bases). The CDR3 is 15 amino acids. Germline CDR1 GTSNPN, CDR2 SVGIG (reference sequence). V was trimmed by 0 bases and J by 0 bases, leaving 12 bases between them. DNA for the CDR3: TGTGCCTGGAGTGTGGGCAGGGGAGACTCCTACGAGCAGTACTTC. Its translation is CAWSVGRGDSYEQYF.

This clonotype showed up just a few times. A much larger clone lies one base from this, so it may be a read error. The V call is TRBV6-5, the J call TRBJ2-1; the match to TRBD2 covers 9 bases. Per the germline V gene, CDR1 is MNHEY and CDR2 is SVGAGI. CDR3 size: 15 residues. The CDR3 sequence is CASKALAGAYDEQFF. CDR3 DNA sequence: TGTGCCAGCAAGGCATTAGCGGGAGCCTACGATGAGCAGTTCTTC.

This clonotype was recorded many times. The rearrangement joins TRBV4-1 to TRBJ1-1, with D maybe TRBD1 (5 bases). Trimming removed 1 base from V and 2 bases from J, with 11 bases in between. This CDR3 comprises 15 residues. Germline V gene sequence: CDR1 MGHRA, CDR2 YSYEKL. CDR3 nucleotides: TGCGCCAGCAGCCAAGGTAGAGGGGACAACACTGAAGCTTTCTTT. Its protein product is CASSQGRGDNTEAFF.

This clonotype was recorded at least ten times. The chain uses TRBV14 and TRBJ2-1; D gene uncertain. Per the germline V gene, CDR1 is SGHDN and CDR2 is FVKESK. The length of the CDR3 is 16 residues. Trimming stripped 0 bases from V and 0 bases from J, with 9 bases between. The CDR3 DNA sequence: TGTGCCAGCAGCCAAGAAGGGTACAGCTCCTACAATGAGCAGTTCTTC. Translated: CASSQEGYSSYNEQFF.

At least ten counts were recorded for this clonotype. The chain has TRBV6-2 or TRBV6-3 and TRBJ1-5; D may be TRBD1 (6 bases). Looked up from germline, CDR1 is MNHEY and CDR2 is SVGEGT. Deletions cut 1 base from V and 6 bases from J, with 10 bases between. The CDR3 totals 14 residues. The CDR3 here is CASSYFGGPQPQHF. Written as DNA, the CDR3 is TGTGCCAGCAGTTACTTTGGGGGCCCTCAGCCCCAGCATTTT.

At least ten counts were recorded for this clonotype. The chain's CDR3 is CASSQNIAGTYNEQFF. CDR3 sequence (DNA): TGTGCCAGCAGCCAAAACATAGCGGGAACCTACAATGAGCAGTTCTTC. The chain recombines TRBV7-6 with TRBJ2-1; 8 bases align to TRBD2. With 5 bases clipped from V and 2 bases from J, the junction kept 8 bases outside the gene matches. Germline V gene data show CDR1 as SGHVS and CDR2 as FNYEAQ. The CDR3 totals 16 residues.

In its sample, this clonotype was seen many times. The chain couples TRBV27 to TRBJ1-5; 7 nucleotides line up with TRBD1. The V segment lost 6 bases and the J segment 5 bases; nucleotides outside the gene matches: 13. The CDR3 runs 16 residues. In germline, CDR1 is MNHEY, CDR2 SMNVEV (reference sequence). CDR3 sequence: CASSQLTGTAYQPQHF. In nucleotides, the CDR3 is TGTGCCAGCAGCCAATTAACCGGGACAGCGTATCAGCCCCAGCATTTT.

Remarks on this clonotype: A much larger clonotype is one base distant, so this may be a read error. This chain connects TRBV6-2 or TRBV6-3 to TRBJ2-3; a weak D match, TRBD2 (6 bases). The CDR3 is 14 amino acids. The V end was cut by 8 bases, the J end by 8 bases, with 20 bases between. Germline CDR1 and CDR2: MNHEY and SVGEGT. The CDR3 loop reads CASWSPPKGGTQYF. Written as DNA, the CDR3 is TGTGCCAGCTGGTCGCCGCCCAAGGGAGGTACGCAGTATTTT.

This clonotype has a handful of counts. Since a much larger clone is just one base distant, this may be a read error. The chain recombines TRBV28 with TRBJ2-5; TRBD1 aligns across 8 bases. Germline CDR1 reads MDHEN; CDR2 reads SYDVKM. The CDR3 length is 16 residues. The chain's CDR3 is CASSLSETGDGETRYF. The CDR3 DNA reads TGTGCCAGCAGTTTATCTGAGACAGGGGATGGAGAGACCCGGTACTTC.

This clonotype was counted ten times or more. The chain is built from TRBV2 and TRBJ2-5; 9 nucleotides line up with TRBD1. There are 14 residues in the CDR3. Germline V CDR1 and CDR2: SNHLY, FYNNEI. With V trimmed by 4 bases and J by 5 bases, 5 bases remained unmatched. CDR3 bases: TGTGCCAGCAGTGCAACAGGGGGCTATGAGACCCAGTACTTC. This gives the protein CASSATGGYETQYF.

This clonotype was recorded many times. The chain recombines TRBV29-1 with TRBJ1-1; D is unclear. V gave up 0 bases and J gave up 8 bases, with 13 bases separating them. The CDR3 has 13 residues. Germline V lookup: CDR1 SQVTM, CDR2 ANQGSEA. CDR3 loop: CSVEDGVHGEAFF. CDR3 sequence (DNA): TGCAGCGTTGAAGATGGCGTTCATGGGGAAGCTTTCTTT.

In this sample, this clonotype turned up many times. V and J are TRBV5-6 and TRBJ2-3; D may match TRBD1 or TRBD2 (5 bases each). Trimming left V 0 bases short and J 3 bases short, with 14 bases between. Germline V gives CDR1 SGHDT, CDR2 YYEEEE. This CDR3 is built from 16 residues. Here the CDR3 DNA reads TGTGCCAGCAGCTTGGGAGACAGCGGTTTGACAGATACGCAGTATTTT. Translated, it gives CASSLGDSGLTDTQYF.

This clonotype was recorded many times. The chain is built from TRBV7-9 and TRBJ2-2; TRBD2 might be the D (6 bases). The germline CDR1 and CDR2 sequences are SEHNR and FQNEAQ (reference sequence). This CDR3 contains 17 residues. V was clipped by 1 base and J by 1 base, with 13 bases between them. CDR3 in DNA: TGTGCCAGCAGCTTAGGGGGCCCCGGGAGGAACACCGGGGAGCTGTTTTTT. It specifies CASSLGGPGRNTGELFF. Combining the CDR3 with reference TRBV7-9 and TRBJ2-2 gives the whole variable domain DTGVSQNPRHKITKRGQNVTFRCDPISEHNRLYWYRQTLGQGPEFLTYFQNEAQLEKSRLLSDRFSAERPKGSFSTLEIQRTEQGDSAMYLCASSLGGPGRNTGELFFGEGSRLTVL.

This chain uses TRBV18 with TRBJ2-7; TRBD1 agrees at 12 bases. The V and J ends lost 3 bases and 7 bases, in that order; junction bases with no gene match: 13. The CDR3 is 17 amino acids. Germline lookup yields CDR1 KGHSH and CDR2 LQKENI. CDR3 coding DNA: TGTGCCAGCTCACCTCGCCCCCCGGGACAGGGGGCGGGGGAGCAGTACTTC. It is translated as CASSPRPPGQGAGEQYF.